This TCR beta chain was recorded in a study of early T cells in non-severe SARS-CoV-2 infection (dated by TCRdb to 2020 to 2023). Background for the entire study: Because TCR sequencing relied on bulk RNA taken from unsorted whole blood, pairing of alpha and beta chains was not possible. Beyond this particular receptor, the publication reports: VDJdb matching was skewed toward anti-spike CD8 responses, so virus-specific expansions were likely underestimated and private and CD4 specificities were missed.

The library was produced with 5' RACE. Sequencing used a NextSeq 500. In the TCR library protocol, unique molecular identifiers were attached to individual cDNA molecules to correct for PCR bias and sequencing error. Sequencing covered both TCR alpha and beta chains, and within each sample the abundances of alpha and beta sequences were tightly co-correlated. As for how the authors treated the data: Decombinator V4 was used to annotate TCR sequences for V gene, J gene and CDR3. Expanded TCRs were defined as changing significantly between any two time points under a Poisson model with p below 0.0001. TCR abundances were normalised to the total number of TCRs sequenced in each sample and reported as counts per million. MAIT TCRs were defined by TRAV1-2 paired with TRAJ12, TRAJ20 or TRAJ33, and iNKT TCRs by TRAV10 paired with TRAJ18. A search of VDJdb, accessed on 1 November 2021, was run for TCRs annotated to CMV, EBV and SARS-CoV-2, with TCRs annotated for multiple antigens excluded. TCRdb applied fastp at Q25 and MiXCR to the public reads, then kept only in-frame beta chains. Each CDR3 protein appears once, grouped with its most common genes and DNA. The V and J calls and clone size come from TCRdb's table, not from the authors' own analysis. This sample gives 110,000 or so distinct CDR3 sequences in total; over 10% of them show up just once. The ten most abundant clones make up around 3% of the sample.

At the junction V is shortened by 3 bases and J by 0 bases, with 12 bases in between. The CDR3 numbers 14 residues from cysteine through phenylalanine. CDR3 DNA is the only sequence kept; it has 42 bases, read in frame from the first base. CDR1 and CDR2, looked up from the germline V gene (reference sequence), are DFQATT and SNEGSKA. This clonotype was counted many times. It lacks a known antigen. No much larger clone is present one base from it, and per-base qualities are unavailable. The study was a case-control design nested within a healthcare worker cohort in London, UK, with weekly nasopharyngeal swab PCR tests and blood sampling. Healthcare workers were recruited between 23 and 31 March 2020, during the week of the UK lockdown, and were followed weekly for up to roughly 16 weeks.

Rearrangement joined TRBV20-1 to TRBJ2-7; the D gene is perhaps TRBD1 or TRBD2, as each covers 5 bases. This TCR derives from an adult who was a healthcare worker with PCR-confirmed SARS-CoV-2 infection or an uninfected control (not recorded which). The sample was whole blood. The base sequence is TGCAGTGCTAGTATTCGGGGCCCCTCCTACGAGCAGTACTTC. It specifies CSASIRGPSYEQYF.